One sample yielded the 24 T cell receptor beta chains listed below, sequenced in a study of blood T cell repertoires in COVID-19. The protocol was immunoSEQ multiplex PCR, while the TCRdb copy is restricted to in-frame clones and leaves out a portion. The data contain 150,000 to 190,000 clones, 80% to 90% of them singletons. Input material: PBMCs or T cells enriched from blood (not recorded which). The receptors originated from a man aged 45-60 years who had recovered from COVID-19.

This clone occurred a few times. This chain links TRBV7-9 with TRBJ1-6; D remains unclear. Between the trimmed V and J ends, which lost 3 bases and 6 bases, there was a span of 9 bases. CDR1 and CDR2 (germline): SEHNR, FQNEAQ (reference sequence). This CDR3 has 14 amino acids. In DNA form, the CDR3 reads TGTGCCAGCAGCTTGCTCGGGGTTAATTCACCCCTCCACTTT. Translated: CASSLLGVNSPLHF.

This clone has a single count. The genes are TRBV10-3 and TRBJ2-7; D possibly corresponds to TRBD1 (5 bases). There are 12 residues in the CDR3. Trimming removed 6 bases at V and 2 bases at J, with 8 bases between. CDR1 and CDR2 (germline): ENHRY, SYGVKD. Here the CDR3 DNA reads TGTGCCATCAGGCAGGGTACCTACGAGCAGTACTTC. Its protein product is CAIRQGTYEQYF.

This chain connects TRBV5-1 to TRBJ2-3; 9 positions agree with TRBD2. This CDR3 is 17 amino acids long. Germline V lookup: CDR1 SGHRS, CDR2 YFSETQ. The V gene end was trimmed by 1 base and the J gene end by 0 bases; junction bases not matched to a gene: 6. The CDR3 DNA is TGCGCCAGCAGCTTGAACCTAGCGGGAACAAGCACAGATACGCAGTATTTT. It yields the protein CASSLNLAGTSTDTQYF. The variable domain in full, with the rest retrieved from reference TRBV5-1 and TRBJ2-3, is KAGVTQTPRYLIKTRGQQVTLSCSPISGHRSVSWYQQTPGQGLQFLFEYFSETQRNKGNFPGRFSGRQFSNSRSEMNVSTLELGDSALYLCASSLNLAGTSTDTQYFGPGTRLTVL.

This clone has just one count. This chain connects TRBV23-1 to TRBJ2-7; 7 bases agree with TRBD1. TRBV23-1 is reported as an ORF; its role is uncertain. Germline trimming cut 3 bases from V and 4 bases from J; bases unmatched to any gene: 6. The CDR3 sequence is 14 residues long. In DNA, the CDR3 is TGCGCCAGCAGTCAGCTTAGACAGGGATACGAGCAGTACTTC. Its protein is CASSQLRQGYEQYF.

The chain joins TRBV3-1 (or the pseudogene TRBV3-2) to TRBJ2-2, with 9 bases fitting TRBD1. After removal of 6 bases from V and 0 bases from J, the junction contained 11 bases not matched to a gene. The CDR3 totals 18 residues. Germline values: CDR1 LGHDT, CDR2 YNNKEL (reference sequence). The CDR3 sequence is CASREQGAINPNTGELFF. The CDR3 DNA reads as TGTGCCAGCAGGGAACAGGGGGCGATAAATCCGAACACCGGGGAGCTGTTTTTT.

This clone was seen only a few times. J is TRBJ2-1 and V is TRBV5-1; 10 bases are shared with TRBD2. Looked up from germline, CDR1 is SGHRS and CDR2 is YFSETQ. V lost 4 bases to trimming and J lost 7 bases; unmatched junction nucleotides: 2. The CDR3 consists of 13 residues. The CDR3 nucleotides are TGCGCCAGCAGCGGACTAGCGGCAAATGAGCAGTTCTTC. The encoded protein is CASSGLAANEQFF. Full variable domain (outside the CDR3, taken from reference TRBV5-1 and TRBJ2-1): KAGVTQTPRYLIKTRGQQVTLSCSPISGHRSVSWYQQTPGQGLQFLFEYFSETQRNKGNFPGRFSGRQFSNSRSEMNVSTLELGDSALYLCASSGLAANEQFFGPGTRLTVL.

A single count supports this clone. The chain joins TRBV12-5 to TRBJ2-7; D uncertain. Germline loops: CDR1 LGHNT, CDR2 FRNRAP. The V end lost 6 bases, the J end lost 2 bases, and 5 bases lay between the germline ends. CDR3 length: 11 residues. This chain's CDR3 is CASGFAYEQYF. CDR3 bases: TGTGCTAGTGGCTTTGCCTACGAGCAGTACTTC.

This chain uses TRBV6-5 with TRBJ2-2, with 10 bases matching TRBD1. The germline gives CDR1 MNHEY, CDR2 SVGAGI. The V gene end was trimmed by 7 bases and the J gene end by 3 bases; junction bases not matched to a gene: 5. CDR3 length: 15 amino acids. The chain's CDR3 is CASNDRGPDTGELFF. The CDR3 nucleotides read TGTGCCAGCAACGACAGGGGGCCGGACACCGGGGAGCTGTTTTTT.

The sample holds one count of this clone. The chain is built from TRBV18 and TRBJ2-1; D ambiguous. The CDR3 spans 15 residues. Germline V gene lookup returns CDR1 KGHSH and CDR2 LQKENI. V lost 3 bases to trimming and J lost 0 bases, with 9 bases between them. CDR3 bases: TGTGCCAGCTCACCCCTGGTCAGCTCCTACAATGAGCAGTTCTTC. Protein sequence: CASSPLVSSYNEQFF.

The chain uses TRBV7-3 and TRBJ2-2, with a possible D match to TRBD2 (6 bases). The CDR3 spans 14 residues. The germline V gene has CDR1 SGHTA and CDR2 FQGTGA. V shed 5 bases and J shed 6 bases, with 13 bases lying between them. CDR3 sequence: CASSVTSNPGELFF. The DNA of the CDR3 is TGTGCCAGCAGCGTGACTAGTAACCCCGGGGAGCTGTTTTTT.

V usage is TRBV2 and J usage is TRBJ1-2; D is ambiguous. The V and J ends lost 4 bases and 4 bases respectively, with 7 bases between them. The germline CDR1 and CDR2 sequences are SNHLY and FYNNEI. The length of the CDR3 is 12 residues. The CDR3: CASSGQVYGYTF. DNA for the CDR3: TGTGCCAGCAGTGGGCAGGTCTATGGCTACACCTTC.

The rearrangement uses TRBV7-2 and TRBJ2-7; 10 nucleotides align to TRBD2. This CDR3 is built from 16 residues. The ends lost 3 bases at V and 5 bases at J; junction bases unmatched: 10. Germline values: CDR1 SGHTA, CDR2 FQGNSA. CDR3: CASSFTSGAPGNEQYF. The CDR3, as DNA: TGTGCCAGCAGCTTTACTAGCGGGGCCCCCGGGAACGAGCAGTACTTC.

The chain recombines TRBV2 with TRBJ1-1; D uncertain. The CDR3 sequence is 13 residues long. The V end lost 7 bases, the J end lost 0 bases, and 9 bases lay between the germline ends. Looked up from germline, CDR1 is SNHLY and CDR2 is FYNNEI. CDR3 sequence reads: CASNGEMNTEAFF. DNA for the CDR3: TGTGCCAGCAACGGGGAGATGAACACTGAAGCTTTCTTT.

About this clone: Its ends do not fully match the called genes, so a read error is possible. V and J are TRBV7-7 and TRBJ2-3; 11 nucleotides agree with TRBD1. CDR1 SSHAT and CDR2 FNYEAQ come from the germline V gene (reference sequence). The CDR3 consists of 16 residues. In DNA form, the CDR3 reads TGTGCTAGCAGCGCCGGACAGGGGGCGAGGACAGATACGCAGTATTTT. It yields the protein CASSAGQGARTDTQYF.

The V and J genes are TRBV19 and TRBJ1-2; TRBD1 aligns across 9 bases. CDR1 is LNHDA, CDR2 SQIVND, per germline (reference sequence). V was pared by 6 bases and J by 5 bases, with 10 bases of the junction left unmatched. The CDR3 is made up of 15 amino acids. For the CDR3, the DNA is TGTGCCAGTAGACCACGCCCGGGACAGGGATATGGCTACACCTTC. Translating gives CASRPRPGQGYGYTF.

The CDR3 nucleotides read TGTGCCAGCGAACATCTCGTGGGACCATTGGGGGGGGCTAAGGAGCAGTACTTC. Translating it yields CASEHLVGPLGGAKEQYF. V gene TRBV6-4 combines with J gene TRBJ2-7; a weak D match, TRBD2 (7 bases). V was shortened by 8 bases and J by 7 bases, with 33 bases between the two germline ends. CDR1 is MRHNA, CDR2 SNTAGT, per germline. The CDR3 loop spans 18 amino acids.

The chain links TRBV5-1 to TRBJ2-7; 10 bases are shared with TRBD1. CDR1 and CDR2 from the germline V gene are SGHRS and YFSETQ. V shed 2 bases, J shed 3 bases, and the junction held 17 bases outside the gene matches. There are 19 residues in the CDR3. CDR3 loop: CASSFIRRRPGQGIYEQYF. CDR3 nucleotides: TGCGCCAGCAGCTTTATCAGAAGGAGACCGGGACAGGGGATCTACGAGCAGTACTTC.

V gene TRBV7-3 combines with J gene TRBJ2-2, with D maybe TRBD1 (5 bases). Trimming shortened V by 6 bases and J by 3 bases, and 8 bases separated the two germline ends. Germline assignment: CDR1 SGHTA and CDR2 FQGTGA. The CDR3 has 13 amino acids. The CDR3: CASSPRDTGELFF. The CDR3 region has the DNA TGTGCCAGCAGTCCCAGGGACACCGGGGAGCTGTTTTTT.

The chain uses TRBV6-4 and TRBJ2-2, with TRBD1 as a possible D gene (5 bases). CDR1 and CDR2 from the germline V gene are MRHNA and SNTAGT. Trimming removed 3 bases at V and 1 base at J, with 6 bases between. CDR3 length: 14 amino acids. In DNA form, the CDR3 reads TGTGCCAGCAGTGATCAGGGGAACACCGGGGAGCTGTTTTTT. Amino acid sequence: CASSDQGNTGELFF.

The V gene is TRBV5-1, the J gene TRBJ2-2; D is undetermined. This CDR3 spans 13 amino acids. Per germline, CDR1 SGHRS and CDR2 YFSETQ. Trimming stripped 0 bases from V and 9 bases from J, with 9 bases between. CDR3 DNA: TGCGCCAGCAGCTTGGCAGGTCACAGGGAGCTGTTTTTT. It codes for CASSLAGHRELFF.

The gene calls are TRBV3-1 (or the pseudogene TRBV3-2) and TRBJ1-6; tentatively, D is TRBD1 (6 bases). The germline gives CDR1 LGHDT, CDR2 YNNKEL (reference sequence). The germline V and J ends were trimmed by 5 bases and 0 bases, with 11 bases remaining between them. The CDR3 contains 16 residues. The CDR3 DNA follows: TGTGCCAGCAGCTATGACAGGAGCTCCTATAATTCACCCCTCCACTTT. Encoded protein: CASSYDRSSYNSPLHF.

V gene TRBV20-1 combines with J gene TRBJ1-1, with a possible D match to TRBD1 (5 bases). CDR3 length: 15 amino acids. The V end was cut by 3 bases, the J end by 0 bases, with 14 bases between. Germline lookup yields CDR1 DFQATT and CDR2 SNEGSKA (reference sequence). The CDR3 DNA sequence: TGCAGTGCTAGTCCCTCTTCGGGGGTGAACACTGAAGCTTTCTTT. The encoded protein is CSASPSSGVNTEAFF.

The V call is TRBV5-3, the J call TRBJ2-3; 7 bases are a match to TRBD2. TRBV5-3 is an open reading frame whose function is uncertain. CDR3 length: 15 residues. V lost 4 bases, J lost 1 base, and 6 bases stayed unmatched. The CDR3 coding sequence is TGTGCCAGAAGCGGTAGCGGGCTGGGCACAGATACGCAGTATTTT. It yields the protein CARSGSGLGTDTQYF.

This clone came up once. The V and J genes are TRBV12-5 and TRBJ1-3, with D possibly matching TRBD1 (6 bases). Germline-derived CDR1 and CDR2 are LGHNT and FRNRAP. V was cut by 3 bases and J by 2 bases, with 8 bases left in between. This CDR3 is built from 14 residues. CDR3 nucleotides: TGTGCTAGTGGTTTCACAGGGCCTGGAAACACCATATATTTT. As protein: CASGFTGPGNTIYF.